Presented here are 18 T cell receptor beta chains from one specimen sequenced in a study of T cell changes during pregnancy in multiple sclerosis (dated by TCRdb to about 2019). The protocol used for the library was the immunoSEQ multiplex PCR assay. TCRdb retrieved this table from immuneACCESS and kept in-frame rearrangements only. Not all clones are present; in checked studies, unresolved V genes account for under half, and no reason is known for the remainder. In this sample the table shows almost 95,000 clones, roughly 90% of which occur a single time. More than 1.5% of the sample is held by the ten biggest clonotypes. Specimen: peripheral blood, collected in the first trimester of pregnancy. Source of these receptors: a female donor with multiple sclerosis, enrolled in a pregnancy study.

The J gene is TRBJ2-3, the V gene TRBV4-1; 11 positions match TRBD2. CDR3 length equals 16 residues. V shed 3 bases, J shed 0 bases, and the junction held 2 bases outside the gene matches. Germline-derived CDR1 and CDR2 are MGHRA and YSYEKL. As DNA, the CDR3 is TGCGCCAGCAGCCAGAGACTAGCGGGAAGCACAGATACGCAGTATTTT. This translates into CASSQRLAGSTDTQYF.

This clone was seen only a few times. The chain employs TRBV28 and TRBJ1-4; D is perhaps TRBD1 (5 bases). The CDR3 length is 15 residues. Germline V lookup: CDR1 MDHEN, CDR2 SYDVKM. The V gene lost 5 bases and the J gene lost 8 bases, with 18 bases spanning the gap. CDR3: CASSRFMGLKEKLFF. The DNA for the CDR3 is TGTGCCAGCAGTAGGTTTATGGGACTTAAGGAAAAACTGTTTTTT.

The genes are TRBV9 and TRBJ2-3; TRBD2 agrees at 8 bases. Germline-derived CDR1 and CDR2 are SGDLS and YYNGEE. The CDR3 runs 17 residues. Trimming at V came to 0 bases and at J to 6 bases, leaving 12 bases not matched to a gene. CDR3: CASSVGGLADPRDTQYF. CDR3 DNA sequence: TGTGCCAGCAGCGTAGGAGGACTAGCAGATCCTCGCGATACGCAGTATTTT.

The chain employs TRBV7-2 and TRBJ2-7; 12 nucleotides align to TRBD2. CDR3 length equals 15 residues. V lost 5 bases and J lost 0; bases outside the gene matches: 2. Germline loops: CDR1 SGHTA, CDR2 FQGNSA. CDR3 sequence reads: CASSRTSGISYEQYF. CDR3 bases: TGTGCCAGCAGCCGGACTAGCGGGATCTCCTACGAGCAGTACTTC.

The chain recombines TRBV5-6 with TRBJ2-5; 8 bases line up with TRBD2. CDR1 and CDR2 from the germline V gene are SGHDT and YYEEEE. J was trimmed by 4 bases and V by 4 bases; bases with no gene match: 6. The CDR3 runs 14 residues. CDR3 sequence: CASSVPRGVETQYF. CDR3 DNA: TGTGCCAGCAGCGTCCCGCGGGGGGTAGAGACCCAGTACTTC.

The chain combines TRBV4-1 with TRBJ2-5; a weak D match, TRBD1 (6 bases). The CDR3 runs 14 residues. V lost 0 bases and J 3 bases, leaving 8 bases between the germline ends. CDR1 is MGHRA and CDR2 is YSYEKL in the germline V gene. CDR3 nucleotides: TGCGCCAGCAGCCAAGAGCCAGGGGAAGAGACCCAGTACTTC. Translating it yields CASSQEPGEETQYF.

The genes are TRBV19 and TRBJ2-1, with 9 bases lining up with TRBD2. The CDR3 consists of 16 residues. Per the germline V gene, CDR1 is LNHDA and CDR2 is SQIVND (reference sequence). V trimming: 8 bases; J trimming: 5 bases; junction bases outside the gene matches: 13. In DNA form, the CDR3 reads TGTGCCAGTTACGATAGCGGGAGCCCCTTGAACAATGAGCAGTTCTTC. Its protein product is CASYDSGSPLNNEQFF.

The rearrangement links TRBV15 to TRBJ2-1, with 9 bases identical to TRBD2. This CDR3 contains 13 residues. The V gene's germline CDR1 is LNHNV and CDR2 YYDKDF (reference sequence). Trimming took 0 bases from V and 10 from J; bases not matched to a gene: 1. In DNA form, the CDR3 reads TGTGCCACCAGCAGAGATCTAGCGGGAGAGCAGTTCTTC. Protein: CATSRDLAGEQFF.

V is TRBV30 and J is TRBJ2-7; a weak D match, TRBD2 (6 bases). V was shortened by 5 bases and J by 2 bases, with 19 bases between the two germline ends. The germline CDR1 and CDR2 sequences are GTSNPN and SVGIG (reference sequence). This CDR3 comprises 15 residues. The CDR3: CAWGRGGGATYEQYF. CDR3 DNA: TGTGCCTGGGGCCGTGGCGGAGGGGCGACCTACGAGCAGTACTTC. Full variable domain (rest looked up from reference TRBV30 and TRBJ2-7): SQTIHQWPATLVQPVGSPLSLECTVEGTSNPNLYWYRQAAGRGLQLLFYSVGIGQISSEVPQNLSASRPQDRQFILSSKKLLLSDSGFYLCAWGRGGGATYEQYFGPGTRLTVT.

V gene TRBV29-1 combines with J gene TRBJ1-2, with 7 nucleotides matching TRBD1. Germline V gives CDR1 SQVTM, CDR2 ANQGSEA. CDR3 length equals 12 residues. Unmatched junction bases numbered 4, after V lost 5 bases and J lost 4 bases. The DNA of the CDR3 is TGCAGCGTTTTCGACAGGGCCTATGGCTACACCTTC. This encodes CSVFDRAYGYTF.

The chain joins TRBV6-5 to TRBJ2-5; the D gene is possibly TRBD2 (6 bases). This CDR3 comprises 14 residues. Germline CDR1 and CDR2: MNHEY and SVGAGI. Trimming removed 4 bases at V and 5 bases at J, with 14 bases between. CDR3 loop: CASSSDSGRETQYF. For the CDR3, the DNA is TGTGCCAGCAGTTCGGACTCAGGGAGGGAGACCCAGTACTTC.

CDR3: CASSPLGMGEGSSYEQYF. The CDR3 nucleotides read TGTGCCAGCAGCCCACTGGGTATGGGTGAGGGAAGCTCCTACGAGCAGTACTTC. V gene TRBV7-8 combines with J gene TRBJ2-7; D is possibly TRBD2 (5 bases). The CDR3 consists of 18 residues. CDR1 is SGHVS and CDR2 is FQNEAQ in the germline V gene. Trimming removed 5 bases from V and 0 bases from J, with 23 bases in between.

J is TRBJ1-1 and V is TRBV7-9, with 10 bases lining up with TRBD1. The CDR3 sequence is 15 residues long. Unmatched junction bases numbered 5, after V lost 5 bases and J lost 2 bases. CDR1 is SEHNR and CDR2 is FQNEAQ in the germline V gene (reference sequence). The CDR3 loop reads CASSVRQGANTEAFF. CDR3 bases: TGTGCCAGCAGCGTCCGACAGGGGGCCAACACTGAAGCTTTCTTT.

This clone was recorded only once. The chain combines TRBV6-1 with TRBJ2-3, with a weak D call TRBD1 (5 bases). Germline CDR1 is MNHNS and CDR2 is SASEGT. CDR3 length: 14 residues. V was clipped by 4 bases and J by 3 bases, with 11 bases between them. Here the CDR3 reads CASSAQGKTDTQYF. The CDR3 DNA is TGTGCCAGCAGTGCGCAGGGTAAAACAGATACGCAGTATTTT.

The rearrangement links TRBV28 to TRBJ2-7; weak D call: TRBD1 (6 bases). The CDR3 has 12 residues. V was cut by 4 bases and J by 5 bases, with 9 bases left in between. Germline lookup yields CDR1 MDHEN and CDR2 SYDVKM. CDR3 sequence reads: CASSSQGNEQYF. CDR3 nucleotide sequence: TGTGCCAGCAGTTCCCAGGGGAACGAGCAGTACTTC.

This rearrangement joins TRBV4-1 to TRBJ2-4; possible D gene TRBD1, 6 bases. With 2 bases removed from V and 2 bases from J, the gap between germline ends came to 10 bases. Per the germline V gene, CDR1 is MGHRA and CDR2 is YSYEKL. This CDR3 spans 15 amino acids. The CDR3 DNA reads as TGCGCCAGCAGCCAACCTGGACAGTCCAAAAACATTCAGTACTTC. This sequence encodes CASSQPGQSKNIQYF.

This chain joins TRBV21-1 and TRBJ2-3; whether TRBD2, the table's D call, matches the DNA was not checked. TRBV21-1 is an annotated pseudogene. CDR3 length equals 17 residues. CDR3 protein: CASSKVPVAGRTDTQYF. The DNA of the CDR3 is TGTGCCAGCAGCAAAGTGCCGGTTGCCGGGAGGACAGATACGCAGTATTTT.

V and J are TRBV4-1 and TRBJ2-7; 8 bases map to TRBD1. Germline V gene sequence: CDR1 MGHRA, CDR2 YSYEKL. The CDR3 length is 14 residues. V shed 5 bases and J 1 base; nucleotides not matched to a gene: 4. In DNA form, the CDR3 reads TGCGCCAGCAGCTATGACAGGGGATCCTACGAGCAGTACTTC. It codes for CASSYDRGSYEQYF.